This is a list of T cell receptor beta chains from one sample in a study of response to subunit inactivated influenza vaccine. TCRdb analysed the RT-PCR reads with MiXCR anew, one entry per CDR3 protein. Of 200,000 to 250,000 distinct CDR3 sequences listed, more than 9% are singletons. The source material was non-naive T cells sorted from PBMCs, sampled 14 days before vaccination. The source is a middle-aged man who received an inactivated influenza vaccine. Each CDR3 is given with its conserved first and last residue. Each record gives: clone size, V gene, CDR3 protein. A row's size may be missing; if present it is once, few, many or a size class.

>many|TRBV20-1
CSAEGGTEYSNQPQHF
>few|TRBV29-1
CSAGQGFEQYF
>-|TRBV11-2
CASSPHPRLADETQYF
>-|TRBV27
CASATGSADTQYF
>many|TRBV5-1
CASSLRAPDTQYF
>-|TRBV12-3/TRBV12-4
CASSLASGGAGEQYF
>many|TRBV12-3/TRBV12-4
CASSPLTSGSFNEQFF
>many|TRBV20-1
CSAISVAAAYNEQFF
>-|TRBV20-1
CSATIGASSTDTQYF
>many|TRBV2
CASTQAGRAETQYF
>-|TRBV29-1
CSVESAAATSNNEQFF
>-|TRBV7-2
CASSLGTGQGGELFF
>few|TRBV5-5
CASSSTGDANTGELFF
>-|TRBV4-1
CASSQVFSTVGPQHF
>few|TRBV5-1
CASSGGLANYNEQFF
>many|TRBV2
CASRFRLAVNEQFF
>many|TRBV7-2
CASSLVTGETQYF
>many|TRBV6-2/TRBV6-3
CASSPRPAFGTTVGSNQPQHF
>many|TRBV7-8
CASSLGPTGDGYTF
>few|TRBV7-2
CASSHDRAYEQYF
>many|TRBV6-2/TRBV6-3
CASSYDPRGVKDYEQYF
>few|TRBV10-3
CAIKDGSNQPQHF
>few|TRBV5-5
CASSLRRTGTNTEAFF
>-|TRBV20-1
CSARDRVGQGLSYEQYF
>many|TRBV28
CASSLPGQGLHTGELFF
>few|TRBV20-1
CSARDTPGQILFTHSPPF
>many|TRBV5-1
CASSLTGDSDGYTF
>-|TRBV29-1
CSGKETQYF
>few|TRBV7-3
CASSFGRGLSNEQFF
>-|TRBV2
CASSGGYEQYF
>-|TRBV29-1
CSTHGGRTEAFF
>few|TRBV12-5
CASAIISGISNTQYF
>few|TRBV24-1
CATSDSLAGGTYEQYF
>few|TRBV9
CASSVWGDSDTQYF
>many|TRBV12-3/TRBV12-4
CASSSTSGGSYEQYF
>-|TRBV4-2
CASSQDVYQETQYF